This TCR beta chain was sequenced in a study of cytomegalovirus exposure and HLA in healthy donors. Use of 60 Vbeta and 13 Jbeta primers characterized the PCR. The repertoire was sequenced with immunoSEQ multiplex PCR; TCRdb's copy has only in-frame clones and lacks some. The sample has roughly 110,000 clones, about 70% seen once. Notes on the study in general: It was reported in a later analysis that an Asian-associated ancestry cluster showed fewer N-insertions than the 666-donor mean. Indistinguishability led to the exclusion of some V segments, TRBV6-2 and TRBV6-3 included.

All the people who gave samples were healthy bone marrow donors. The CDR3 consists of 15 residues. CDR1 and CDR2 from the germline V gene are GTSNPN and SVGIG (reference sequence). J lost 7 bases, V lost 5 bases, and 12 bases had no gene match. About this clone itself: Its antigen remains unidentified.

The sequence derives from a woman in her 30s in good health and CMV-seronegative. This chain connects TRBV30 to TRBJ1-3; 9 bases are a match to TRBD1. The specimen was PBMCs. The DNA of the CDR3 is TGTGCCTGGGGAAACTCCGGGACAGGGTGGAACACCATATATTTT. It is translated as CAWGNSGTGWNTIYF. The full variable domain, rest sourced from reference TRBV30 and TRBJ1-3, is SQTIHQWPATLVQPVGSPLSLECTVEGTSNPNLYWYRQAAGRGLQLLFYSVGIGQISSEVPQNLSASRPQDRQFILSSKKLLLSDSGFYLCAWGNSGTGWNTIYFGEGSWLTVV.